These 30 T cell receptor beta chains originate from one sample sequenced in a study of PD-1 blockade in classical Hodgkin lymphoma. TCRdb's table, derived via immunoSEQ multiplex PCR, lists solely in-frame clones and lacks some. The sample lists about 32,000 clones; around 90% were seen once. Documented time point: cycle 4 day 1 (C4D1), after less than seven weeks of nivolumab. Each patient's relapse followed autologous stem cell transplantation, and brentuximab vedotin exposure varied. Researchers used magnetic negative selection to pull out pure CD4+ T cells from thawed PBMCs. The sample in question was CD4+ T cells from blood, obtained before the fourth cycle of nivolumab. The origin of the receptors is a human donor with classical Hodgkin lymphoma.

CDR3 in amino acids: CASSARTSQYTDTQYF. Written as DNA, the CDR3 is TGTGCCAGCAGCGCTAGGACTAGCCAATACACAGATACGCAGTATTTT. The chain links TRBV9 to TRBJ2-3; 8 bases agree with TRBD2. This CDR3 is built from 16 residues. Looked up from germline, CDR1 is SGDLS and CDR2 is YYNGEE. V trimming: 3 bases; J trimming: 2 bases; junction bases outside the gene matches: 8.

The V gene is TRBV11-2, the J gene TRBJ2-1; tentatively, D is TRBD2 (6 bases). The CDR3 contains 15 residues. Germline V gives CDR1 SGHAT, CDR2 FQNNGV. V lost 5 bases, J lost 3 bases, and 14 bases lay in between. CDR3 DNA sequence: TGTGCCAGCAGCCTCGGGACTGCCATCTACAATGAGCAGTTCTTC. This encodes CASSLGTAIYNEQFF.

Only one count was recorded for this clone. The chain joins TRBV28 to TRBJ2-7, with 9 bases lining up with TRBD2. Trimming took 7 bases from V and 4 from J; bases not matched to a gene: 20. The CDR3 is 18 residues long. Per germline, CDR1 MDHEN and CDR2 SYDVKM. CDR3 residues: CASIRTTSGSWGSYEQYF. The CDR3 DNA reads TGTGCCAGCATTCGGACGACTAGCGGCTCTTGGGGTAGTTACGAGCAGTACTTC.

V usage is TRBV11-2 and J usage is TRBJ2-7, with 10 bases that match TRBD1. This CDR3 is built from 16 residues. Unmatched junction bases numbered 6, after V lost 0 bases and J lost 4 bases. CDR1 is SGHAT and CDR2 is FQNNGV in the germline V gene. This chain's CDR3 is CASSLDPGQGGYEQYF. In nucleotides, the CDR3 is TGTGCCAGCAGCTTAGATCCAGGACAGGGGGGATACGAGCAGTACTTC. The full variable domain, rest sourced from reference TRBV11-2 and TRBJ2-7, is EAGVAQSPRYKIIEKRQSVAFWCNPISGHATLYWYQQILGQGPKLLIQFQNNGVVDDSQLPKDRFSAERLKGVDSTLKIQPAKLEDSAVYLCASSLDPGQGGYEQYFGPGTRLTVT.

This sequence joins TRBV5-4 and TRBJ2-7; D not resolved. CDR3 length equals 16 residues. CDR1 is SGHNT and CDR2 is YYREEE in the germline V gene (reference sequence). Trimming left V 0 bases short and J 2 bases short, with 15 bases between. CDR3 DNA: TGTGCCAGCAGCTTGGAGCCAGGCGTTTTTACCTACGAGCAGTACTTC. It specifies CASSLEPGVFTYEQYF.

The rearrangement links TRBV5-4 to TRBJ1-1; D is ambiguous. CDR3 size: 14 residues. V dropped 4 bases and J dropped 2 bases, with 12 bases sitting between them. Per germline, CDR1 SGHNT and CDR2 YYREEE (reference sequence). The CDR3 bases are TGTGCCAGCAGCGGATTGGATACCAACACTGAAGCTTTCTTT. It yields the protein CASSGLDTNTEAFF.

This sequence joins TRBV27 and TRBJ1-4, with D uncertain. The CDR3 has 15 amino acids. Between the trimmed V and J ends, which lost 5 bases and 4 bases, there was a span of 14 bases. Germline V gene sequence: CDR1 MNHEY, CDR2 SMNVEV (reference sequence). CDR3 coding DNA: TGTGCCAGCAGTCCGGCTCTGTTCCTTAATGAAAAACTGTTTTTT. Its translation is CASSPALFLNEKLFF.

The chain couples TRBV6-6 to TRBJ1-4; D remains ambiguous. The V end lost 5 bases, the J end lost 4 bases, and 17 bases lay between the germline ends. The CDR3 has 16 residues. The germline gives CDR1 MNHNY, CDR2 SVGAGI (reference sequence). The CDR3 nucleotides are TGTGCCAGCAGTCCCGGAGGGTCACTTAATAATGAAAAACTGTTTTTT. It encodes CASSPGGSLNNEKLFF.

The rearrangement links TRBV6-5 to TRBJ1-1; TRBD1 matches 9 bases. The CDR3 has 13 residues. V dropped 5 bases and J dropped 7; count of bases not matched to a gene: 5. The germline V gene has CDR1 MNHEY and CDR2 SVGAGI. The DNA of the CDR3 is TGTGCCAGCAGTCGCGGGACAGGGAGTGAAGCTTTCTTT. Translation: CASSRGTGSEAFF.

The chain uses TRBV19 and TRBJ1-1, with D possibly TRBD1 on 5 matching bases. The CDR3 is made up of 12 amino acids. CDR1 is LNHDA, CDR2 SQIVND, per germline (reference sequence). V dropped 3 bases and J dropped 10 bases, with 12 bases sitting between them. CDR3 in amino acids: CASSMGGSSAFF. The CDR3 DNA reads TGTGCCAGTAGTATGGGGGGATCTTCAGCTTTCTTT. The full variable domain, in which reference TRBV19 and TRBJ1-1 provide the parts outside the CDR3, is DGGITQSPKYLFRKEGQNVTLSCEQNLNHDAMYWYRQDPGQGLRLIYYSQIVNDFQKGDIAEGYSVSREKKESFPLTVTSAQKNPTAFYLCASSMGGSSAFFGQGTRLTVV.

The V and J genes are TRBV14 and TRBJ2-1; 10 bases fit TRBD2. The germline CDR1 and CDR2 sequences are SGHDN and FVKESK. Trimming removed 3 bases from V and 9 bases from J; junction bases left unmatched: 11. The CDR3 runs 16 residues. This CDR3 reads CASSQVSGRPIFEQFF. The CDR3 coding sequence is TGTGCCAGCAGCCAGGTTAGCGGGAGGCCCATCTTTGAGCAGTTCTTC.

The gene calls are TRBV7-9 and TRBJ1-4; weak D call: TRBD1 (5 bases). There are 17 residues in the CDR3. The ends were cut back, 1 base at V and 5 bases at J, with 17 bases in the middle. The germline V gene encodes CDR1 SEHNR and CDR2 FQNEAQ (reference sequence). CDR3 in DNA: TGTGCCAGCAGCTTAGTTCGCGGGCCCGGGGCAAATGAAAAACTGTTTTTT. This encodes CASSLVRGPGANEKLFF.

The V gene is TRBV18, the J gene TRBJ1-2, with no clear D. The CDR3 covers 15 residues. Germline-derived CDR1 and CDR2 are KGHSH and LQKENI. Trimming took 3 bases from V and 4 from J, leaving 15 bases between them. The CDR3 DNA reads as TGTGCCAGCTCACCCCTCAGCGGGGTAGGCTATGGCTACACCTTC. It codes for CASSPLSGVGYGYTF.

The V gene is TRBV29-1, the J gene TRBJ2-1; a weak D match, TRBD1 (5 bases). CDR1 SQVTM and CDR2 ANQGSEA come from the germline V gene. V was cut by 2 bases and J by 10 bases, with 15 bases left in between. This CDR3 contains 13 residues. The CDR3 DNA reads TGCAGCGTTGAAATCGTTGGTTCAGGGGAGCAGTTCTTC. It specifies CSVEIVGSGEQFF.

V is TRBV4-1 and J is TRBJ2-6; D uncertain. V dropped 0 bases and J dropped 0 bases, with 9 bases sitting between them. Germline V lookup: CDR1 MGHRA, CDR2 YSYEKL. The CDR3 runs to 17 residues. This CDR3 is CASSQDFLGSGANVLTF. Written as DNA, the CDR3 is TGCGCCAGCAGCCAAGATTTCTTGGGCTCTGGGGCCAACGTCCTGACTTTC.

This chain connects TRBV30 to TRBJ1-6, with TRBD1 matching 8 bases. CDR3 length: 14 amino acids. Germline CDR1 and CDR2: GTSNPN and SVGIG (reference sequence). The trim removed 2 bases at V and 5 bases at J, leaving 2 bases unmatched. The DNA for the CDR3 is TGTGCCTGGAGTAAGGGACAGGATAATTCACCCCTCCACTTT. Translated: CAWSKGQDNSPLHF.

In DNA form, the CDR3 reads TGTGCGACACCCAAGGGCAGCGGGAGGTACGAGCAGTACTTC. This encodes CATPKGSGRYEQYF. This chain joins TRBV7-9 and TRBJ2-7, with 9 positions matching TRBD2. The CDR3 runs 14 residues. CDR1 is SEHNR and CDR2 is FQNEAQ in the germline V gene (reference sequence). Looking up the rest from reference TRBV7-9 and TRBJ2-7 gives the full variable domain: DTGVSQNPRHKITKRGQNVTFRCDPISEHNRLYWYRQTLGQGPEFLTYFQNEAQLEKSRLLSDRFSAERPKGSFSTLEIQRTEQGDSAMYLCATPKGSGRYEQYFGPGTRLTVT.

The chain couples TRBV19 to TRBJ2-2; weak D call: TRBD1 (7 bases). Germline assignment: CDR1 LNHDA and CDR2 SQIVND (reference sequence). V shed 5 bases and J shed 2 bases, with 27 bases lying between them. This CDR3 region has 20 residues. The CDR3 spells CASSPWSLLTGRGNTGELFF. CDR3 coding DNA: TGTGCCAGTAGTCCCTGGTCTCTCCTGACAGGGCGGGGTAACACCGGGGAGCTGTTTTTT.

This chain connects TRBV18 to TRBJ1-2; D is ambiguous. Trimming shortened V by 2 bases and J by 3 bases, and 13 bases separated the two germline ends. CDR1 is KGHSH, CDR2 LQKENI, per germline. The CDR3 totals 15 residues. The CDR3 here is CASSPSSRTHYGYTF. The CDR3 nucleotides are TGTGCCAGCTCACCATCGTCAAGGACCCACTATGGCTACACCTTC. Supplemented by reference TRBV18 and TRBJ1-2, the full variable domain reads NAGVMQNPRHLVRRRGQEARLRCSPMKGHSHVYWYRQLPEEGLKFMVYLQKENIIDESGMPKERFSAEFPKEGPSILRIQQVVRGDSAAYFCASSPSSRTHYGYTFGSGTRLTVV.

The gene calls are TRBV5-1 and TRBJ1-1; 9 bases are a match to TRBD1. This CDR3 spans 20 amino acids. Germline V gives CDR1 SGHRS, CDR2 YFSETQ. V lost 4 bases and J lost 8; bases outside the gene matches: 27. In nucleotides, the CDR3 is TGCGCCAGCAGCCCCCATAATATCCGGGACAGGGATCATTTTCGCCAAGAAGCTTTCTTT. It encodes CASSPHNIRDRDHFRQEAFF.

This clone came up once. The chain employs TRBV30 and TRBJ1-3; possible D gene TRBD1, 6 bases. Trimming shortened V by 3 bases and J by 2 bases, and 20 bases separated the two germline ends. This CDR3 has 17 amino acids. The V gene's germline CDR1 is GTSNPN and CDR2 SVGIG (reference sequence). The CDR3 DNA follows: TGTGCCTGGAGCCGCACGGCATCAGGGGTTACTGGAAACACCATATATTTT. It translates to CAWSRTASGVTGNTIYF.

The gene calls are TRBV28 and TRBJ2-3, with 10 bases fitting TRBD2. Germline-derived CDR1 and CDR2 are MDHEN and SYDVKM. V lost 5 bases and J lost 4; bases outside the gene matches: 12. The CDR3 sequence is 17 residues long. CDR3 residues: CASSTPFGLAESDTQYF. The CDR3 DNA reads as TGTGCCAGCAGTACACCTTTCGGACTAGCGGAATCAGATACGCAGTATTTT.

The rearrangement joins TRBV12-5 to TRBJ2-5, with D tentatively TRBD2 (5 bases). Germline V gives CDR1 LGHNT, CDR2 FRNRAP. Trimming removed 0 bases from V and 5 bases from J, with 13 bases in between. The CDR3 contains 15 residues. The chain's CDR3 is CASGLVGRTGETQYF. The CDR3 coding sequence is TGTGCTAGTGGTTTGGTAGGTCGAACGGGGGAGACCCAGTACTTC.

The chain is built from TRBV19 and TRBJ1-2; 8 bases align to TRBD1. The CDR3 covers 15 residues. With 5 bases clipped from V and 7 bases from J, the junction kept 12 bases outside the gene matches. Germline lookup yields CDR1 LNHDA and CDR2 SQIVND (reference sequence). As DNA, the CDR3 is TGTGCCAGTAGTTCCCGCGACAGGGGACGCCCTGGCTACACCTTC. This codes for CASSSRDRGRPGYTF.

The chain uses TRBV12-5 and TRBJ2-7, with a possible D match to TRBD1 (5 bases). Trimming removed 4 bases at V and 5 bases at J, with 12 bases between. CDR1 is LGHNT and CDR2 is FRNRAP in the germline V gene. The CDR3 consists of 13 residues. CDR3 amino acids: CASGSTTENEQYF. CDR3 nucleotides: TGTGCTAGTGGTTCCACGACAGAAAACGAGCAGTACTTC.

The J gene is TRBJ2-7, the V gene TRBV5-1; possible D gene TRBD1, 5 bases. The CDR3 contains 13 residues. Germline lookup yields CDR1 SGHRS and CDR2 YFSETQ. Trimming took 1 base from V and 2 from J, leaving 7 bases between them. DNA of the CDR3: TGCGCCAGCAGCTTGTTACAGGCCTACGAGCAGTACTTC. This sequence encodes CASSLLQAYEQYF.

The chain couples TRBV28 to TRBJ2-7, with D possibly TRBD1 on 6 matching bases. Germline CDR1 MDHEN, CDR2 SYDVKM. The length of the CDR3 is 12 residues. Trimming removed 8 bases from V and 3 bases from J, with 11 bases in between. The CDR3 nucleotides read TGTGCCAGCCAGGACAGCCGCTACGAGCAGTACTTC. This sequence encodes CASQDSRYEQYF.

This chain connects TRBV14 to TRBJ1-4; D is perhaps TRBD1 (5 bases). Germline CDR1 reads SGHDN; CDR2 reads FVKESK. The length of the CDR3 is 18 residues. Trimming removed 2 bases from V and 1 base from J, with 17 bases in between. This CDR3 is CASSQRHPGERTNEKLFF. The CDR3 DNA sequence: TGTGCCAGCAGCCAAAGGCACCCGGGGGAGCGAACTAATGAAAAACTGTTTTTT.

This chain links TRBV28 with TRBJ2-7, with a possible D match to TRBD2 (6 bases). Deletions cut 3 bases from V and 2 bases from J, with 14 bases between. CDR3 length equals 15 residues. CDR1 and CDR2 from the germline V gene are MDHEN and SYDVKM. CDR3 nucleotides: TGTGCCAGCAGTTTTAGACTAGTAGGAACCTACGAGCAGTACTTC. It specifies CASSFRLVGTYEQYF.

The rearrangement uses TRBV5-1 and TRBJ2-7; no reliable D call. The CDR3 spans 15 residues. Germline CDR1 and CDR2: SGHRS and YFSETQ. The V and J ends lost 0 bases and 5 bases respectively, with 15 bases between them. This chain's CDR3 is CASSLGGAPVDEQYF. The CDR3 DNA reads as TGCGCCAGCAGCTTGGGCGGTGCCCCCGTAGACGAGCAGTACTTC.